One and the same sample provided the 3 T cell receptor beta chains below, sequenced in a study of cytomegalovirus exposure and HLA in healthy donors. The PCR had 60 Vbeta and 13 Jbeta primers. Repertoires were generated with immunoSEQ multiplex PCR, while TCRdb's copy carries only in-frame clones and drops some. This sample has about 190,000 clones; roughly four fifths occur once, and the top ten carry more than 3%. The sequenced material came from PBMCs. The receptors originated from a man between 35 and 55 years old in good health and CMV-seropositive.

As DNA, the CDR3 is TGCGCCAGCAGCCGACAGGGAGCCTGCGTGCAGTATTTT. Its translation is CASSRQGACVQYF. This chain connects TRBV4-3 to TRBJ2-3; 7 bases fit TRBD1. Per germline, CDR1 LGHNA and CDR2 YSLEER. The J segment lost 11 bases and the V segment lost 4 bases, leaving 9 bases of the junction unmatched. The CDR3 sequence is 13 residues long.

Concerning this clone: At one of its ends the junction is not consistent with the germline gene, which may arise from a read error. The J gene is TRBJ2-1, the V gene TRBV5-4; D possibly corresponds to TRBD1 (6 bases). The CDR3 runs 15 residues. Germline CDR1 reads SGHNT; CDR2 reads YYREEE (reference sequence). The CDR3: CASSLGGGLYNKQFF. In DNA form, the CDR3 reads TGTGCCAGCAGCTTGGGAGGGGGTCTCTACAATAAGCAGTTCTTC.

This chain links TRBV7-2 with TRBJ1-6; D possibly corresponds to TRBD1 (6 bases). Deletions cut 5 bases from V and 0 bases from J, with 20 bases between. Per the germline V gene, CDR1 is SGHTA and CDR2 is FQGNSA. There are 19 residues in the CDR3. CDR3 amino acids: CASSQGWGGTRSYNSPLHF. The CDR3 nucleotides read TGTGCCAGCAGCCAAGGATGGGGGGGGACACGCTCCTATAATTCACCCCTCCACTTT.